The clone carrying this T cell receptor (beta chain) was observed a handful of times. The antigen remains unidentified. The library tagged individual cDNA molecules with unique molecular identifiers. Study processing details: Individual samples carried between about 23,224 and 750,000 TCRs, with more than 95,000 as the median. TCRdb reanalysed the RACE reads using MiXCR and keeps one entry per CDR3 protein. Here the V and J calls rest on TCRdb's processing, not on the authors' analysis. The sample lists some 120,000 distinct CDR3 sequences, around 8.2% seen once, with around 1.7% in the top ten. The source of the sample is a study of human T cells and chemical hapten exposure. Study-wide background: Minor pooled library volume differences mainly drove per-sample TCR yield variation. Study-wide results and caveats: The number of TCRs over 1 in 1000 frequency stayed unchanged after DPC.

Time point meaning: healthy volunteer bleed at 2 weeks. Unseparated into fractions, whole blood served as the source from which total RNA was extracted. The sequencing input was whole blood. The sequence derives from a male donor in good health. Some clones in this sample may be carry-over from other donors' samples.

The CDR3 sequence is CASSLRASSYNEQFF. For the CDR3, the DNA is TGCGCCAGCAGCCTTCGGGCTAGCTCCTACAATGAGCAGTTCTTC. V is TRBV5-1 and J is TRBJ2-1; no definite D call. The CDR3 runs to 15 residues. Germline assignment: CDR1 SGHRS and CDR2 YFSETQ. The V gene lost 4 bases and the J gene lost 0 bases, with 11 bases spanning the gap.